The rows below give T cell receptor beta chains drawn from one sample of a study of radiation and T cells in renal cell carcinoma. Using immunoSEQ multiplex PCR, the repertoire was profiled, and TCRdb retains in-frame clones only, with some absent. The sample consists of around 64,000 clones, 60% to 85% of them appearing once. The specimen was blood, collected from a patient whose treatment included radiotherapy and nephrectomy. The receptor set was obtained from a man in his 60s with renal cell carcinoma. Each CDR3 is given with its conserved first and last residue. A D gene is named only where the DNA matches it firmly. Clone size is shown for a subset of rows, as once, few, many or a class of expanded clone.

J,D,V,size,CDR3,DNA
TRBJ1-6,.,TRBV9,.,CASSSTPDYGSPLHF,TGTGCCAGCAGCTCCACACCGGACTACGGATCACCCCTCCACTTT
TRBJ2-7,.,TRBV7-2,.,CASSLEGVNYEQYF,TGTGCCAGCAGCTTAGAAGGGGTTAACTACGAGCAGTACTTC
TRBJ1-4,.,TRBV18,.,CASSPRITGFSNEKLFF,TGTGCCAGCTCACCACGAATTACAGGATTTTCTAATGAAAAACTGTTTTTT
TRBJ2-2,TRBD2,TRBV6-4,.,CASSFSGGDAGELFF,TGTGCCAGCAGTTTTAGCGGGGGCGATGCCGGGGAGCTGTTTTTT
TRBJ1-4,.,TRBV18,.,CASSPGVNEKLFF,TGTGCCAGCTCACCAGGAGTTAATGAAAAACTGTTTTTT
TRBJ2-1,.,TRBV7-6,.,CASSLGGPYNEQFF,TGTGCCAGCAGCTTAGGAGGGCCGTACAATGAGCAGTTCTTC
TRBJ2-1,TRBD2,TRBV6-1,.,CASSLVAGENNEQFF,TGTGCCAGCAGCCTTGTAGCGGGAGAGAACAATGAGCAGTTCTTC
TRBJ2-2,TRBD1,TRBV2,.,CASIPDRALTGELFF,TGTGCCAGCATTCCCGACAGGGCACTCACCGGGGAGCTGTTTTTT
TRBJ2-5,.,TRBV5-1,.,CASSSPSQETQYF,TGCGCCAGCAGCTCCCCATCACAAGAGACCCAGTACTTC
TRBJ2-1,TRBD1,TRBV14,few,CASSAGQGTGQFF,TGTGCCAGCAGCGCGGGACAGGGTACGGGGCAGTTCTTC
TRBJ2-5,.,TRBV6-1,.,CASSELPQETQYF,TGTGCCAGCAGTGAACTCCCCCAAGAGACCCAGTACTTC
TRBJ1-1,TRBD1,TRBV18,.,CASSPRDRAFDTEAFF,TGTGCCAGCTCACCGAGGGACAGGGCTTTTGACACTGAAGCTTTCTTT
TRBJ2-2,.,TRBV27,.,CASSLSGSNTGELFF,TGTGCCAGCAGTTTATCGGGCTCAAACACCGGGGAGCTGTTTTTT
TRBJ1-1,.,TRBV2,.,CASNRGVGTEAFF,TGTGCCAGCAACCGGGGTGTTGGCACTGAAGCTTTCTTT
TRBJ1-1,.,TRBV7-9,few,CASTLPAGGTEAFF,TGTGCCAGCACCCTTCCGGCGGGTGGCACTGAAGCTTTCTTT
TRBJ1-2,TRBD1,TRBV18,.,CASSPPTGGGYTF,TGTGCCAGCTCACCACCGACAGGGGGTGGCTACACCTTC
TRBJ2-3,.,TRBV6-5,.,CASRKEDTDTQYF,TGTGCCAGCAGGAAGGAGGACACAGATACGCAGTATTTT
TRBJ2-7,.,TRBV5-1,.,CASSWALGPSYEQYF,TGCGCCAGCAGCTGGGCCTTGGGGCCGTCCTACGAGCAGTACTTC
TRBJ2-1,TRBD2,TRBV11-2,.,CASRGLAGPQSSYNEQFF,TGTGCCAGCAGAGGACTAGCGGGACCACAGAGCTCCTACAATGAGCAGTTCTTC
TRBJ1-4,.,TRBV5-5,.,CASSLSAGGEKLFF,TGTGCCAGCAGCTTGTCTGCCGGGGGCGAAAAACTGTTTTTT
TRBJ2-5,TRBD1,TRBV4-3,.,CASSQDVRQGRETQYF,TGCGCCAGCAGCCAAGATGTTAGACAGGGGAGGGAGACCCAGTACTTC
TRBJ2-7,TRBD1,TRBV5-4,.,CASRASGTAYEQYF,TGTGCCAGCAGAGCCTCCGGGACAGCCTACGAGCAGTACTTC
TRBJ2-2,.,TRBV19,.,CASSVGTNTGELFF,TGTGCCAGTAGTGTCGGGACGAACACCGGGGAGCTGTTTTTT
TRBJ1-2,.,TRBV29-1,.,CSVEGGAYGYTF,TGCAGCGTTGAAGGGGGGGCCTATGGCTACACCTTC
TRBJ2-1,.,TRBV6-4,.,CATSTGPYNEQFF,TGTGCCACCTCGACGGGGCCCTACAATGAGCAGTTCTTC
TRBJ2-3,.,TRBV5-1,few,CASSLEGRGHSTDTQYF,TGCGCCAGCAGCTTGGAGGGTAGGGGACATAGCACAGATACGCAGTATTTT
TRBJ1-5,.,TRBV10-2,.,CASSESGRRGQPQHF,TGCGCCAGCAGTGAGTCAGGGCGGCGCGGTCAGCCCCAGCATTTT
TRBJ2-3,TRBD1,TRBV10-1,.,CASSDGQGGRDTQYF,TGCGCCAGCAGTGACGGACAGGGGGGTCGAGATACGCAGTATTTT
TRBJ2-2,.,TRBV6-4,.,CASRSAAGAAGELFF,TGTGCCAGCAGGAGTGCGGCGGGGGCGGCCGGGGAGCTGTTTTTT
TRBJ2-7,.,TRBV21-1,.,CASSKRGPFGGPYEQYF,TGTGCCAGCAGCAAACGGGGTCCTTTCGGGGGACCCTACGAGCAGTACTTC
TRBJ2-1,.,TRBV29-1,.,CSVEKGNEQFF,TGCAGCGTTGAAAAAGGCAATGAGCAGTTCTTC
TRBJ1-6,.,TRBV6-5,.,CASSYPPDVGNSPLHF,TGTGCCAGCAGTTACCCCCCGGACGTAGGCAATTCACCCCTCCACTTT